What follows are 30 T cell receptor beta chains derived from one specimen sequenced in a study of cytomegalovirus exposure and HLA in healthy donors (dated by TCRdb to about 2017). The library was made by the immunoSEQ multiplex PCR assay. For the multiplex PCR, a mixture combining 60 forward primers for TCR Vbeta segments and 13 reverse primers for TCR Jbeta segments was used. TCRdb holds this immuneACCESS table with in-frame rearrangements only. Some clones are missing; in checked studies, unresolved V genes explain under half, and the rest has no known cause. The table for this sample lists around 150,000 clones; roughly 80% of them were counted only once. The ten largest make up 3% to 4% of the sample. Sequenced material: PBMCs. These receptor sequences come from a human donor in good health.

This chain uses TRBV30 with TRBJ2-7; 14 bases align to TRBD2. This CDR3 region has 17 residues. Germline CDR1 reads GTSNPN; CDR2 reads SVGIG (reference sequence). With V trimmed by 1 base and J by 6 bases, 11 bases remained unmatched. The CDR3 loop is CAWSEIGTSGRWGEQYF. CDR3 sequence (DNA): TGTGCCTGGAGTGAGATCGGGACTAGCGGGAGATGGGGCGAGCAGTACTTC.

This chain uses TRBV7-9 with TRBJ2-1, with D maybe TRBD2 (5 bases). The ends were cut back, 6 bases at V and 8 bases at J, with 17 bases in the middle. Germline CDR1 is SEHNR and CDR2 is FQNEAQ (reference sequence). The CDR3 sequence is 14 residues long. As DNA, the CDR3 is TGTGCCAGCAGGGAGGCCCAGGCCCCCGATGAGCAGTTCTTC. Amino acids: CASREAQAPDEQFF.

This rearrangement joins TRBV7-2 to TRBJ1-2, with 8 nucleotides matching TRBD1. Germline CDR1 reads SGHTA; CDR2 reads FQGNSA. CDR3 length equals 13 residues. The ends lost 4 bases at V and 7 bases at J; junction bases unmatched: 5. DNA of the CDR3: TGTGCCAGCAGCTCCCAGGGGGCGCTTGGCTACACCTTC. Translation: CASSSQGALGYTF.

The V and J genes are TRBV2 and TRBJ2-3, with TRBD2 identical over 10 bases. This CDR3 region has 16 residues. Germline CDR1 SNHLY, CDR2 FYNNEI. With 4 bases clipped from V and 2 bases from J, the junction kept 6 bases outside the gene matches. CDR3 nucleotides: TGTGCCAGCAGTGTGGATAGCGGGGGGCTCACAGATACGCAGTATTTT. Translating gives CASSVDSGGLTDTQYF.

The CDR3 reads CASSDAGSVNTEAFF. The CDR3 DNA reads TGTGCCAGCAGTGACGCGGGATCGGTGAACACTGAAGCTTTCTTT. This chain connects TRBV2 to TRBJ1-1, with D unresolved. Trimming took off 3 bases at V and 0 bases at J, with 11 bases between the two ends. The CDR3 has 15 amino acids. Per the germline V gene, CDR1 is SNHLY and CDR2 is FYNNEI.

This clone showed up just once. J is TRBJ2-3 and V is TRBV28, with TRBD2 matching over 10 bases. CDR3 length equals 16 residues. V gave up 3 bases and J gave up 2 bases; unmatched junction bases: 5. CDR1 is MDHEN and CDR2 is SYDVKM in the germline V gene. The CDR3 here is CASSLGLAGVTDTQYF. CDR3 nucleotide sequence: TGTGCCAGCAGTTTGGGCCTAGCGGGAGTCACAGATACGCAGTATTTT.

The rearrangement links TRBV5-1 to TRBJ1-1, with 9 bases identical to TRBD1. The CDR3 is 14 residues long. Germline lookup yields CDR1 SGHRS and CDR2 YFSETQ. With 5 bases clipped from V and 4 bases from J, the junction kept 6 bases outside the gene matches. CDR3 protein: CASSLDRGFTEAFF. The CDR3 region has the DNA TGCGCCAGCAGTTTAGACAGGGGGTTCACTGAAGCTTTCTTT.

The chain employs TRBV4-1 and TRBJ1-5; D unresolved. Germline V CDR1 and CDR2: MGHRA, YSYEKL. V was shortened by 2 bases and J by 5 bases, with 7 bases between the two germline ends. This CDR3 contains 13 residues. The CDR3 protein is CASSQLLYQPQHF. CDR3 nucleotides: TGCGCCAGCAGCCAACTCCTTTATCAGCCCCAGCATTTT.

V and J are TRBV19 and TRBJ2-2, with a tentative D call TRBD1 (6 bases). The CDR3 runs to 13 residues. V gave up 5 bases and J gave up 7 bases, with 11 bases separating them. Germline loops: CDR1 LNHDA, CDR2 SQIVND (reference sequence). The CDR3: CASSVHRDGELFF. DNA for the CDR3: TGTGCCAGTAGTGTACACAGGGACGGGGAGCTGTTTTTT.

This clone was picked up a small number of times. The CDR3 reads CASSPHTQTYEQYF. In nucleotides, the CDR3 is TGTGCCAGCAGTCCGCACACCCAGACCTACGAGCAGTACTTC. The chain recombines TRBV14 with TRBJ2-7, with no clear D. CDR1 is SGHDN and CDR2 is FVKESK in the germline V gene. V lost 6 bases and J 2 bases, leaving 14 bases between the germline ends. CDR3 size: 14 residues.

The chain links TRBV12-1 to TRBJ2-5; TRBD1 is the table's D call, not checked against the DNA. TRBV12-1 is recorded as a pseudogene. The CDR3 extends over 12 amino acids. CDR3 bases: TGTGCCAGCAGCTCCCCAATGGAGACCCAGTACTTC. Protein: CASSSPMETQYF.

Comment on this clone: Different DNA sequences within this sample yield the same CDR3. This sequence joins TRBV28 and TRBJ2-3; 8 nucleotides agree with TRBD2. The junction had 11 bases not matched to a gene; V was cut back by 1 base and J by 14 bases. CDR3 size: 14 residues. In germline, CDR1 is MDHEN, CDR2 SYDVKM. The CDR3 DNA reads as TGTGCCAGCAGTTTATCCTCCGGGACTAGAAGTTGGTATTTT. Amino acid sequence: CASSLSSGTRSWYF.

The V call is TRBV19, the J call TRBJ2-7, with 9 nucleotides matching TRBD1. Germline CDR1 reads LNHDA; CDR2 reads SQIVND (reference sequence). V dropped 4 bases and J dropped 0; count of bases not matched to a gene: 4. The CDR3 length is 15 residues. CDR3 residues: CASSTGTGYSYEQYF. The CDR3 bases are TGTGCCAGTAGTACGGGGACAGGGTACTCCTACGAGCAGTACTTC. Full variable domain (rest looked up from reference TRBV19 and TRBJ2-7): DGGITQSPKYLFRKEGQNVTLSCEQNLNHDAMYWYRQDPGQGLRLIYYSQIVNDFQKGDIAEGYSVSREKKESFPLTVTSAQKNPTAFYLCASSTGTGYSYEQYFGPGTRLTVT.

The chain is built from TRBV7-3 and TRBJ1-5; D call uncertain. The CDR3 runs to 14 residues. The germline V gene encodes CDR1 SGHTA and CDR2 FQGTGA. V was cut by 11 bases and J by 2 bases, with 16 bases left in between. This CDR3 is CAGAKKEGNQPQHF. DNA for the CDR3: TGTGCCGGAGCCAAGAAGGAGGGCAATCAGCCCCAGCATTTT.

The rearrangement links TRBV19 to TRBJ2-2; D is unresolved. The CDR3 runs to 11 residues. Germline CDR1 is LNHDA and CDR2 is SQIVND (reference sequence). V shed 4 bases and J shed 5 bases, with 2 bases lying between them. The CDR3 DNA reads as TGTGCCAGTAGTACAACCGGGGAGCTGTTTTTT. Encoded protein: CASSTTGELFF. Full variable domain (missing parts from reference TRBV19 and TRBJ2-2): DGGITQSPKYLFRKEGQNVTLSCEQNLNHDAMYWYRQDPGQGLRLIYYSQIVNDFQKGDIAEGYSVSREKKESFPLTVTSAQKNPTAFYLCASSTTGELFFGEGSRLTVL.

The gene calls are TRBV29-1 and TRBJ2-7; 9 bases line up with TRBD2. The CDR3 contains 12 residues. V lost 6 bases and J lost 3; bases outside the gene matches: 3. Per germline, CDR1 SQVTM and CDR2 ANQGSEA. The CDR3 nucleotides read TGCAGCGTCGCAGCGGGGGGCTACGAGCAGTACTTC. This gives the protein CSVAAGGYEQYF.

This clone was seen a single time. This chain joins TRBV7-9 and TRBJ2-7, with TRBD1 matching 7 bases. Trimming took 1 base from V and 5 from J; bases not matched to a gene: 5. The CDR3 runs to 14 residues. CDR1 and CDR2 (germline): SEHNR, FQNEAQ (reference sequence). The DNA for the CDR3 is TGTGCCAGCAGCTTAGGCAGGGGGAGCGACGAGCAGTACTTC. This translates into CASSLGRGSDEQYF.

This clone has only a few counts. The chain is built from TRBV19 and TRBJ1-5; 8 nucleotides match TRBD1. CDR3 size: 17 residues. V trimming: 2 bases; J trimming: 3 bases; junction bases outside the gene matches: 9. The germline CDR1 and CDR2 sequences are LNHDA and SQIVND (reference sequence). CDR3: CASSITGDRPYNQPQHF. In DNA, the CDR3 is TGTGCCAGTAGTATAACGGGGGACAGGCCTTACAATCAGCCCCAGCATTTT.

This clone was detected a few times. In nucleotides, the CDR3 is TGTGCCAGCAGCTTAGCCTTATCGCTAGCGTTAAACGAGCAGTACTTC. It specifies CASSLALSLALNEQYF. The chain links TRBV7-8 to TRBJ2-7; TRBD2 is a possible D gene (6 bases). The CDR3 consists of 16 residues. In germline, CDR1 is SGHVS, CDR2 FQNEAQ. V lost 0 bases and J 5 bases, leaving 17 bases between the germline ends.

The rearrangement uses TRBV28 and TRBJ1-1; D perhaps matches TRBD1 (6 bases). The CDR3 has 12 amino acids. CDR1 is MDHEN, CDR2 SYDVKM, per germline. Trimming shortened V by 7 bases and J by 1 base, and 7 bases separated the two germline ends. The CDR3 is CASKTGNTEAFF. Here the CDR3 DNA reads TGTGCCAGCAAGACAGGGAACACTGAAGCTTTCTTT. The variable domain in full, with the rest retrieved from reference TRBV28 and TRBJ1-1, is DVKVTQSSRYLVKRTGEKVFLECVQDMDHENMFWYRQDPGLGLRLIYFSYDVKMKEKGDIPEGYSVSREKKERFSLILESASTNQTSMYLCASKTGNTEAFFGQGTRLTVV.

This sequence joins TRBV19 and TRBJ2-7, with D possibly TRBD2 on 5 matching bases. The germline gives CDR1 LNHDA, CDR2 SQIVND (reference sequence). The CDR3 runs 12 residues. V dropped 4 bases and J dropped 3 bases, with 7 bases sitting between them. Here the CDR3 DNA reads TGTGCCAGTAGTAACGGGGTCTACGAGCAGTACTTC. It specifies CASSNGVYEQYF.

The J gene is TRBJ2-2, the V gene TRBV19; TRBD1 might be the D (6 bases). Trimming took off 10 bases at V and 1 base at J, with 16 bases between the two ends. This CDR3 is built from 15 residues. Looked up from germline, CDR1 is LNHDA and CDR2 is SQIVND (reference sequence). This chain's CDR3 is CATTFPGQNTGELFF. CDR3 nucleotides: TGTGCCACCACATTCCCGGGACAGAACACCGGGGAGCTGTTTTTT.

Only one count was recorded for this clone. The chain carries TRBV7-6 and TRBJ2-3; possibly TRBD2 for D (6 bases). The V end was cut by 5 bases, the J end by 0 bases, with 15 bases between. This CDR3 is built from 16 residues. Germline CDR1 is SGHVS and CDR2 is FNYEAQ. DNA of the CDR3: TGTGCCAGCAGCCCGGCCAGGAGGGCTAGCACAGATACGCAGTATTTT. Encoded protein: CASSPARRASTDTQYF.

This sequence joins TRBV6-6 and TRBJ2-7; D may be TRBD1 (6 bases). Trimming stripped 5 bases from V and 3 bases from J, with 20 bases between. The CDR3 extends over 16 amino acids. The germline V gene encodes CDR1 MNHNY and CDR2 SVGAGI (reference sequence). For the CDR3, the DNA is TGTGCCAGCAGTCCGACAGGTCCTGTGGGTCTCTACGAGCAGTACTTC. Translation gives CASSPTGPVGLYEQYF.

The CDR3 DNA reads TGCGCCAGCAGCCAAACTACGGACAGGGGTCGATTGAGGGATGAAAAACTGTTTTTT. Its protein is CASSQTTDRGRLRDEKLFF. V usage is TRBV4-1 and J usage is TRBJ1-4, with 9 bases matching TRBD1. After removal of 2 bases from V and 6 bases from J, the junction contained 16 bases not matched to a gene. This CDR3 has 19 amino acids. Germline-derived CDR1 and CDR2 are MGHRA and YSYEKL.

J is TRBJ1-3 and V is TRBV7-9; D is unresolved. This CDR3 contains 16 residues. Germline CDR1 and CDR2: SEHNR and FQNEAQ (reference sequence). The ends were cut back, 0 bases at V and 0 bases at J, with 9 bases in the middle. CDR3: CASSLARHVSGNTIYF. CDR3 nucleotides: TGTGCCAGCAGCTTAGCGAGGCACGTCTCTGGAAACACCATATATTTT.

The chain has TRBV7-3 and TRBJ1-2, with D hard to call. The CDR3 length is 16 residues. V lost 1 base, J lost 3 bases, and 15 bases lay in between. Germline V lookup: CDR1 SGHTA, CDR2 FQGTGA. The CDR3 region is CASSLRRELEYYGYTF. CDR3 DNA: TGTGCCAGCAGCTTAAGAAGGGAGCTGGAGTACTATGGCTACACCTTC.

This clone has only a few counts. This chain joins TRBV7-6 and TRBJ2-5; D is uncertain. The CDR3 is 13 residues long. Germline values: CDR1 SGHVS, CDR2 FNYEAQ. Trimming pared 2 bases from V and 9 bases from J, leaving 13 bases between. The CDR3 loop is CASSLIRNRAQYF. DNA of the CDR3: TGTGCCAGCAGCTTAATCAGGAACCGTGCCCAGTACTTC.

This sequence joins TRBV27 and TRBJ2-6, with D maybe TRBD1 (6 bases). CDR3 length: 15 residues. The ends were cut back, 5 bases at V and 4 bases at J, with 12 bases in the middle. Germline V lookup: CDR1 MNHEY, CDR2 SMNVEV (reference sequence). The DNA for the CDR3 is TGTGCCAGCAGTCGCCCGGGGACAGGGGCCAACGTCCTGACTTTC. This translates into CASSRPGTGANVLTF.

The rearrangement uses TRBV28 and TRBJ2-5, with D maybe TRBD2 (5 bases). This CDR3 contains 14 residues. Trimming pared 6 bases from V and 5 bases from J, leaving 16 bases between. Germline CDR1 MDHEN, CDR2 SYDVKM. CDR3 DNA sequence: TGTGCCAGCAGCGCGACACCGTCGGGGGAGACCCAGTACTTC. Protein product: CASSATPSGETQYF. Filled out from reference TRBV28 and TRBJ2-5, the complete variable domain reads DVKVTQSSRYLVKRTGEKVFLECVQDMDHENMFWYRQDPGLGLRLIYFSYDVKMKEKGDIPEGYSVSREKKERFSLILESASTNQTSMYLCASSATPSGETQYFGPGTRLLVL.